These 5 T cell receptor beta chains were all obtained from the same sample, sequenced in a study of blood T cell repertoires in COVID-19. Profiling relied on immunoSEQ multiplex PCR, and the TCRdb table lists in-frame clones only, not all of them. In the table there are about 350,000 clones, approximately 90% of which are singletons. The sample was peripheral blood. The receptor set was obtained from a young man with COVID-19, enrolled during active disease.

The chain carries TRBV7-2 and TRBJ1-1; D is ambiguous. Germline V lookup: CDR1 SGHTA, CDR2 FQGNSA. The CDR3 sequence is 15 residues long. V was trimmed by 0 bases and J by 0 bases, leaving 8 bases between them. The CDR3 region is CASSLAGRLNTEAFF. CDR3 coding DNA: TGTGCCAGCAGCTTAGCGGGCAGATTGAACACTGAAGCTTTCTTT.

In its sample, this clone was seen a few times. In DNA form, the CDR3 reads TGTGCCAGCAGTGAAATTGCGGCTAGTCGGGACGAGCAGTACTTC. It translates to CASSEIAASRDEQYF. The chain uses TRBV2 and TRBJ2-7; no firm D call. The CDR3 totals 15 residues. Germline values: CDR1 SNHLY, CDR2 FYNNEI. Trimming took off 2 bases at V and 5 bases at J, with 16 bases between the two ends.

This chain links TRBV20-1 with TRBJ1-5; D is undetermined. Germline V gene sequence: CDR1 DFQATT, CDR2 SNEGSKA (reference sequence). The V and J ends lost 3 bases and 0 bases respectively, with 18 bases between them. The CDR3 consists of 17 residues. CDR3 amino acids: CSASLNRLAGSNQPQHF. The CDR3 coding sequence is TGCAGTGCTAGTTTAAACCGTTTGGCAGGTAGCAATCAGCCCCAGCATTTT.

This clone was seen only once. This rearrangement joins TRBV6-5 to TRBJ2-2, with 7 bases that match TRBD1. Germline V gene data show CDR1 as MNHEY and CDR2 as SVGAGI. V gave up 1 base and J gave up 0 bases; unmatched junction bases: 2. This CDR3 is 16 amino acids long. The CDR3 nucleotides are TGTGCCAGCAGTTACTGGGGACAGCCGAACACCGGGGAGCTGTTTTTT. Residues: CASSYWGQPNTGELFF.

This clone was detected only once. J is TRBJ2-7 and V is TRBV27; D might be TRBD1 (6 bases). V was cut by 1 base and J by 2 bases, with 15 bases left in between. CDR1 and CDR2 from the germline V gene are MNHEY and SMNVEV (reference sequence). There are 16 residues in the CDR3. The CDR3 is CASSLWPQGQAYEQYF. The CDR3 nucleotides are TGTGCCAGCAGTTTATGGCCTCAGGGACAAGCCTACGAGCAGTACTTC.